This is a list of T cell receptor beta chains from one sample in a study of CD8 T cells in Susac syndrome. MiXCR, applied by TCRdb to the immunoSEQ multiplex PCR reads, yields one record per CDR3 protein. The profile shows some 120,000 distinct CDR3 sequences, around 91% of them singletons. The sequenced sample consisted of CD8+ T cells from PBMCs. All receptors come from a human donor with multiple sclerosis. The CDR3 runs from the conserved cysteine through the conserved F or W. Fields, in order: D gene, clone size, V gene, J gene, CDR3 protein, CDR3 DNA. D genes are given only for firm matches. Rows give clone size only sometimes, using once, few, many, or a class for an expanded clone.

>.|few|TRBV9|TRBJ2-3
CATTTDDTDTQYF
TGTGCCACCACGACAGACGACACAGATACGCAGTATTTT
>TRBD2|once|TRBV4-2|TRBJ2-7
CASSQEPAGGSYEQYF
TGTGCCAGCAGCCAAGAACCCGCGGGAGGGTCCTACGAGCAGTACTTC
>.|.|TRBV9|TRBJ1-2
CASSPLGSGAPGGYTF
TGTGCCAGCAGCCCCCTTGGGTCGGGGGCGCCCGGTGGCTACACCTTC
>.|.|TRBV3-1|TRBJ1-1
CASSPPPGTEAFF
TGTGCCAGCAGCCCCCCTCCGGGCACTGAAGCTTTCTTT
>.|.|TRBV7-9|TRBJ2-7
CASSLAELYEQYF
TGTGCCAGCAGCTTAGCGGAACTCTACGAGCAGTACTTC
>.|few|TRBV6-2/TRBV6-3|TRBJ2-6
CASSYSSSGANVLTF
TGTGCCAGCAGTTACTCCAGCTCTGGGGCCAACGTCCTGACTTTC
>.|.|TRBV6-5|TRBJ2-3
CASSYITGTTSTDTQYF
TGTGCCAGCAGTTACATAACCGGGACGACTAGCACAGATACGCAGTATTTT
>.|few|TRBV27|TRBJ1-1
CASRDLGGWAEAFF
TGTGCCAGCAGGGACCTAGGGGGTTGGGCTGAAGCTTTCTTT
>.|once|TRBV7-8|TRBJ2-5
CASSPSGGSWTQYF
TGTGCCAGCAGCCCCTCAGGGGGGAGTTGGACCCAGTACTTC
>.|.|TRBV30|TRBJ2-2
CAWSAQNTGELFF
TGTGCCTGGAGTGCCCAGAACACCGGGGAGCTGTTTTTT
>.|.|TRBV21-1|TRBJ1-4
CASSSNEKLFF
TGTGCCAGCAGCTCAAATGAAAAACTGTTTTTT
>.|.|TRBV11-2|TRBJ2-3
CASSLMFSFQDTQYF
TGTGCCAGCAGCTTAATGTTTAGCTTTCAAGATACGCAGTATTTT
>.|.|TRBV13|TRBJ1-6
CASSTGVLEPLHF
TGTGCCAGCAGTACCGGGGTTCTTGAGCCCCTCCACTTT
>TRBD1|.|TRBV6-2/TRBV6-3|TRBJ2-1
CASSLSTGFSNEQFF
TGTGCCAGCAGCCTTTCGACAGGGTTCAGCAATGAGCAGTTCTTC